A selection of T cell receptor beta chains follows, all from one sample in a study of response to subunit inactivated influenza vaccine. MiXCR was run by TCRdb on the RT-PCR reads, yielding one entry per CDR3 protein. This sample has 600,000 to 700,000 distinct CDR3 sequences; 14% occur once, and the top ten carry less than 9%. Specimen: PBMCs from blood, collected approximately 15 days before vaccination. These receptors were collected from a man between 50 and 59 years old who received an inactivated influenza vaccine. Both conserved end residues are part of each CDR3.

J gene	V gene	CDR3 length	CDR3 protein
TRBJ1-2	TRBV29-1	16	CSVDTPEENLGYGYTF
TRBJ2-5	TRBV20-1	10	CSAREETQYF
TRBJ2-5	TRBV27	14	CASSPTTLQETQYF
TRBJ1-4	TRBV7-6	17	CASSLVPPGTGGEKLFF
TRBJ1-5	TRBV7-2	15	CASSLGQGNNQPQHF
TRBJ1-5	TRBV3-1	15	CASSLGRASNQPQHF
TRBJ1-5	TRBV6-2/TRBV6-3	14	CASSYSKGFGPQHF
TRBJ1-5	TRBV12-3/TRBV12-4	16	CASTQTGFGGNQPQHF
TRBJ1-5	TRBV12-3/TRBV12-4	17	CASSLGGGGSSNQPQHF
TRBJ2-1	TRBV10-3	12	CAAGISYNEQFF
TRBJ2-1	TRBV5-1	15	CASSLRAPIYNEQFF
TRBJ2-5	TRBV4-2	16	CASSQGVQDYQETQYF
TRBJ2-1	TRBV20-1	14	CSASDRGGGNEQFF
TRBJ2-5	TRBV6-2/TRBV6-3	12	CASTLPRETQYF
TRBJ2-7	TRBV24-1	14	CATSDTIWPYEQYF
TRBJ1-5	TRBV28	18	CASRPGSAWGYSNQPQHF
TRBJ2-1	TRBV12-3/TRBV12-4	17	CASSGLAGGPYYNEQFF
TRBJ2-1	TRBV20-1	18	CSARHIRGGHSSYNEQFF
TRBJ2-5	TRBV27	18	CASSIIGLAGEIQETQYF
TRBJ2-7	TRBV28	13	CASSGSGGSRQYF